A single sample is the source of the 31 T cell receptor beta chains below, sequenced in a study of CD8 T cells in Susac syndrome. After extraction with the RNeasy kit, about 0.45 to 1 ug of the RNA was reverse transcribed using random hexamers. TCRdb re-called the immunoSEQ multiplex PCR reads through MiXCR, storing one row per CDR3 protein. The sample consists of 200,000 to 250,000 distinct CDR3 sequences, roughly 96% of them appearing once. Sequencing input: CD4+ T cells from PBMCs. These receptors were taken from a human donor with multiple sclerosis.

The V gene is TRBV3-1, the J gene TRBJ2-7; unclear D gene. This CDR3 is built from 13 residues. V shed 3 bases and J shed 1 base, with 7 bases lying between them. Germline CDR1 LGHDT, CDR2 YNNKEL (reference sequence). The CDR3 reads CASSQGWSYEQYF. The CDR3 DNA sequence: TGTGCCAGCAGCCAGGGGTGGTCCTACGAGCAGTACTTC.

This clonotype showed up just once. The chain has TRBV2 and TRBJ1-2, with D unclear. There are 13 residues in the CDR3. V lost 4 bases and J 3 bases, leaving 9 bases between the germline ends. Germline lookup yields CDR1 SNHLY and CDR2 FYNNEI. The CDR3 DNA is TGTGCCAGCAGTGCGGTTCCCGACTATGGCTACACCTTC. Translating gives CASSAVPDYGYTF.

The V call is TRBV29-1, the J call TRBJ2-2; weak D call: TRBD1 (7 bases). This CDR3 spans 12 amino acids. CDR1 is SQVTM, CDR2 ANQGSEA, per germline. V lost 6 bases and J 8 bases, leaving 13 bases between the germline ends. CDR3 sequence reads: CSVRGQSGELFF. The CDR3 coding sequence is TGCAGCGTGCGGGGACAGTCGGGGGAGCTGTTTTTT.

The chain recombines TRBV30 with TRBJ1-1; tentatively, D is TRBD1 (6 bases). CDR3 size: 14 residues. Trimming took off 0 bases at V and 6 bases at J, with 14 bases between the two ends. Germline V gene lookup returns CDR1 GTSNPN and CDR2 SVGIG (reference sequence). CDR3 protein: CAWSVGQWMAEAFF. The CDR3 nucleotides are TGTGCCTGGAGTGTTGGACAGTGGATGGCTGAAGCTTTCTTT.

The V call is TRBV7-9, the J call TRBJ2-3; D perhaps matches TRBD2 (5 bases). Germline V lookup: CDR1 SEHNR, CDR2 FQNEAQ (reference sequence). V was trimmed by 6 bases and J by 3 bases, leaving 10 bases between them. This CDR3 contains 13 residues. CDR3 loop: CASRGRGTDTQYF. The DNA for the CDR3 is TGTGCCAGCAGGGGTCGGGGAACAGATACGCAGTATTTT.

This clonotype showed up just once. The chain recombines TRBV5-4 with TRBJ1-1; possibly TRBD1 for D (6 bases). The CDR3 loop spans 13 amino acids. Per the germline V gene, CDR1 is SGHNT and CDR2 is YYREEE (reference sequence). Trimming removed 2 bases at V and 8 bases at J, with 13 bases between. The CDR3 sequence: CASSFGGRREAFF. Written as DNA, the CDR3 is TGTGCCAGCAGCTTTGGGGGCCGGAGAGAAGCTTTCTTT.

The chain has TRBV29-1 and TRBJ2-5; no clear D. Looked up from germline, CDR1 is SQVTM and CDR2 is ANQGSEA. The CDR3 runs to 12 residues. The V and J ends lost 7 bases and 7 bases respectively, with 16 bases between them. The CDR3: CSARTLSGTQYF. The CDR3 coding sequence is TGCAGCGCCCGGACCCTGTCAGGGACCCAGTACTTC. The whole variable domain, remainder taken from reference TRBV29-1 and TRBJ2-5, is SAVISQKPSRDICQRGTSLTIQCQVDSQVTMMFWYRQQPGQSLTLIATANQGSEATYESGFVIDKFPISRPNLTFSTLTVSNMSPEDSSIYLCSARTLSGTQYFGPGTRLLVL.

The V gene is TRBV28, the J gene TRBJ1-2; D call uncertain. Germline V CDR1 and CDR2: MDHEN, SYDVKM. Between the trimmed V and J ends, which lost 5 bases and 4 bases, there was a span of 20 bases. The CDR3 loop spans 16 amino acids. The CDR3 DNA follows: TGTGCCAGCAGTCCCCAAGATCAACTAGGTAGCTATGGCTACACCTTC. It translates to CASSPQDQLGSYGYTF.

The chain's CDR3 is CASSLSGSGETQYF. CDR3 coding DNA: TGTGCCAGCAGCTTATCTGGGTCCGGAGAGACCCAGTACTTC. The V gene is TRBV7-9, the J gene TRBJ2-5; D not resolved. Germline-derived CDR1 and CDR2 are SEHNR and FQNEAQ (reference sequence). The CDR3 loop spans 14 amino acids. Trimming left V 2 bases short and J 4 bases short, with 11 bases between.

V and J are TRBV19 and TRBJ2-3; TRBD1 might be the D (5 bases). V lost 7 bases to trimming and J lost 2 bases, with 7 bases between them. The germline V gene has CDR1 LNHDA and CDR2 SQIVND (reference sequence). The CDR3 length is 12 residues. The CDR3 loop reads CASNRPTDTQYF. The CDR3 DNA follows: TGTGCCAGTAACAGGCCCACAGATACGCAGTATTTT.

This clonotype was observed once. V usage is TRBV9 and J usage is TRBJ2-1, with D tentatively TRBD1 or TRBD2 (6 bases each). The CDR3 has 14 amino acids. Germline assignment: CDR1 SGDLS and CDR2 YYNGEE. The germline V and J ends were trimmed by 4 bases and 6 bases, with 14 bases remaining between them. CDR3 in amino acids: CASSTTWGANEQFF. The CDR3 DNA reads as TGTGCCAGCAGCACCACCTGGGGGGCCAATGAGCAGTTCTTC.

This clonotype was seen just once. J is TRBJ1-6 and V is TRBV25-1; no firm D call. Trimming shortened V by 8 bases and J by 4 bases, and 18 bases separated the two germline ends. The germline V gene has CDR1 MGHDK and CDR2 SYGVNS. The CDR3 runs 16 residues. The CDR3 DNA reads TGTGCCAGCGCCGTCCCTGACGGGAAATATAATTCACCCCTCCACTTT. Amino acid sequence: CASAVPDGKYNSPLHF.

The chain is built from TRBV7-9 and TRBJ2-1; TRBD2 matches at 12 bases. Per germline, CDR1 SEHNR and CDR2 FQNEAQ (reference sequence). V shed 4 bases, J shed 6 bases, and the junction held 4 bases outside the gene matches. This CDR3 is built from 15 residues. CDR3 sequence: CASSSPLAGGNEQFF. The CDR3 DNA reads TGTGCCAGCAGCTCTCCACTAGCGGGAGGCAATGAGCAGTTCTTC.

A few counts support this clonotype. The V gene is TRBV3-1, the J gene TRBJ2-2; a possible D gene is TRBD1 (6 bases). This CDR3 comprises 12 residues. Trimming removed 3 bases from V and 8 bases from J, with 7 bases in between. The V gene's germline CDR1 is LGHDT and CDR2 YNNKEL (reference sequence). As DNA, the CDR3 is TGTGCCAGCAGCCAGGGGACAGGGGAGCTGTTTTTT. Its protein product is CASSQGTGELFF.

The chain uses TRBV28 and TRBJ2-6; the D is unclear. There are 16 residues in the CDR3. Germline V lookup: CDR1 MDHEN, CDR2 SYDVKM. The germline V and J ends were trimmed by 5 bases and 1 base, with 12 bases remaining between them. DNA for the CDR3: TGTGCCAGCAGTACTGCGACCCGATCTGGGGCCAACGTCCTGACTTTC. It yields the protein CASSTATRSGANVLTF.

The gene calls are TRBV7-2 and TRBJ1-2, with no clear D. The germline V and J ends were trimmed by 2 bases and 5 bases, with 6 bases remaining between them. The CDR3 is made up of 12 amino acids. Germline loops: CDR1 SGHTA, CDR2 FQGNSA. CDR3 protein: CASSLRTYGYTF. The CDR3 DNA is TGTGCCAGCAGCTTAAGGACTTATGGCTACACCTTC.

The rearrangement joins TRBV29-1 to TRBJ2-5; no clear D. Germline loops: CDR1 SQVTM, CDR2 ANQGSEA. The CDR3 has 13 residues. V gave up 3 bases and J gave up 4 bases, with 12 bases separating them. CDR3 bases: TGCAGCGTTGACGCCAGGTTGGGAGAGACCCAGTACTTC. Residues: CSVDARLGETQYF.

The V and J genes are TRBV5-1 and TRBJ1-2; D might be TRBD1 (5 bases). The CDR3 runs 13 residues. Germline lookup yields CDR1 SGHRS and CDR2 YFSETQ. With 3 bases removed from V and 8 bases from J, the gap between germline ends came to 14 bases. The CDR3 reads CASSSDPWGGYTF. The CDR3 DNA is TGCGCCAGCAGCTCCGACCCATGGGGCGGCTACACCTTC. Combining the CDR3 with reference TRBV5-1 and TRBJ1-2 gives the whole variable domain KAGVTQTPRYLIKTRGQQVTLSCSPISGHRSVSWYQQTPGQGLQFLFEYFSETQRNKGNFPGRFSGRQFSNSRSEMNVSTLELGDSALYLCASSSDPWGGYTFGSGTRLTVV.

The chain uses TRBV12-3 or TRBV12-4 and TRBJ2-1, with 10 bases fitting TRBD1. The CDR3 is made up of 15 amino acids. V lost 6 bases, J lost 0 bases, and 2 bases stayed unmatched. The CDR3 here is CASRRTGGSYNEQFF. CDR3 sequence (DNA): TGTGCCAGCAGAAGGACAGGGGGCTCCTACAATGAGCAGTTCTTC.

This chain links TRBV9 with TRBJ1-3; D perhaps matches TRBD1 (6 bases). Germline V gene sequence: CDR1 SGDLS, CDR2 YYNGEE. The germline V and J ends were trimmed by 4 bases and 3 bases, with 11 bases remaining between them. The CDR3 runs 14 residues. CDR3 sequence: CASSLGGLGNTIYF. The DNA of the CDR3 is TGTGCCAGCAGCTTGGGGGGCCTTGGAAACACCATATATTTT.

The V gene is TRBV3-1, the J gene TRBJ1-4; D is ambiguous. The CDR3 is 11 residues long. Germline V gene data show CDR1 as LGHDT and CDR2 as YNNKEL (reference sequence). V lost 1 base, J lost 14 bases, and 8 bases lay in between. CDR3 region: CASSQGWSLFF. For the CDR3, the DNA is TGTGCCAGCAGCCAAGGGTGGTCTCTGTTTTTT.

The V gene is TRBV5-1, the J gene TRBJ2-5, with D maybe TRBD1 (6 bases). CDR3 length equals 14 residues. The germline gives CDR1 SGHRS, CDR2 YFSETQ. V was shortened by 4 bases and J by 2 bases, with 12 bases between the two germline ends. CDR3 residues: CASSVTGGQETQYF. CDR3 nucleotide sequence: TGCGCCAGCAGCGTGACAGGTGGTCAAGAGACCCAGTACTTC.

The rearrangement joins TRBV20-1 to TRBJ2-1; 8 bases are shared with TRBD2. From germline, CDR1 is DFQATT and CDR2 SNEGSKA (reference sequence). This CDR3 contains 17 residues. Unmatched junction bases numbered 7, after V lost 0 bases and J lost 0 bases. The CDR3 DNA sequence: TGCAGTGCTAGAGATCCGGGGGGGGCCTACTCCTACAATGAGCAGTTCTTC. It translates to CSARDPGGAYSYNEQFF.

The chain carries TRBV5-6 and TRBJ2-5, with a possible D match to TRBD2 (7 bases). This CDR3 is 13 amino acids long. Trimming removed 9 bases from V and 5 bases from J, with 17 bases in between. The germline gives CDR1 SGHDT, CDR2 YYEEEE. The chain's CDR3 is CATAAGAGETQYF. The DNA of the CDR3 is TGTGCCACCGCGGCGGGGGCAGGGGAGACCCAGTACTTC.

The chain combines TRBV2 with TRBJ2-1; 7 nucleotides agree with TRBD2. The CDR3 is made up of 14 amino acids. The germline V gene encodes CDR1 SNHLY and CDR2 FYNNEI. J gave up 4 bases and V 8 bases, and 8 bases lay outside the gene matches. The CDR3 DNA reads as TGTGCCAGCGGCTGGGACTATCCGTACAATGAGCAGTTCTTC. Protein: CASGWDYPYNEQFF.

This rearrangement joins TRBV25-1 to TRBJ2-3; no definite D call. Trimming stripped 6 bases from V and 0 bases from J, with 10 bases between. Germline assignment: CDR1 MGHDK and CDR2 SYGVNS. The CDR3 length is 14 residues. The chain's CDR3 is CASRGRISTDTQYF. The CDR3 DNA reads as TGTGCCAGCAGGGGCAGGATTAGCACAGATACGCAGTATTTT.

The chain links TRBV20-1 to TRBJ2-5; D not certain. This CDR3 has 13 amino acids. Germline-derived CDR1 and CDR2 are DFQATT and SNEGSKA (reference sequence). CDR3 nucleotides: TGCAGCCCCCGTCCCCACCCAGAAGAGACCCAGTACTTC. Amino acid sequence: CSPRPHPEETQYF.

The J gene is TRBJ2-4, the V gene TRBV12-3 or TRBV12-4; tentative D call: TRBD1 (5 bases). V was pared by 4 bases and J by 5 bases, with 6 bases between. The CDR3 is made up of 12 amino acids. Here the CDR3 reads CASSSGQNIQYF. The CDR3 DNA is TGTGCCAGCAGTTCAGGGCAAAACATTCAGTACTTC.

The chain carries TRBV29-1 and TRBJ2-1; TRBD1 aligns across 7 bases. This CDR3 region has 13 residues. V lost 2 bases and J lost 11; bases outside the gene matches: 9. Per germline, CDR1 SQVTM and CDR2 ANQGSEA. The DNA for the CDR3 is TGCAGCGTTGAACCCACAGGGGAAATGAAGCAGTTCTTC. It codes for CSVEPTGEMKQFF.

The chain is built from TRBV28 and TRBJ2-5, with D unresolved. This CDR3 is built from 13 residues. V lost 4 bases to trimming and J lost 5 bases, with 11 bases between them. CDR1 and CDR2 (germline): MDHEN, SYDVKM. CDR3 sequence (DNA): TGTGCCAGCAGTTCCCCCATGCAGGAGACCCAGTACTTC. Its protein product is CASSSPMQETQYF.

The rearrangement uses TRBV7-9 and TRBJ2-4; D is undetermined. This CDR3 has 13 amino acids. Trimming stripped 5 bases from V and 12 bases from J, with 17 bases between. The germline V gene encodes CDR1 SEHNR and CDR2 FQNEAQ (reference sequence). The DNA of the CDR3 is TGTGCCAGCAGCCTCGGGTTTGGGAACGATCAGTACTTC. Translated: CASSLGFGNDQYF.